The text below deals with one T cell receptor beta chain. No antigen is known for it. No much larger clone is present one base from it, and per-base qualities are unavailable. Genomic DNA was isolated from the sorted cells so that the TCRbeta CDR3 region could be sequenced. The immunoSEQ Assay was used for sequencing of TCRbeta CDR3 regions. Held by TCRdb, this immuneACCESS table contains in-frame sequences only and omits some clones. Under half of the omission traces to an unresolved V gene where checked; the cause of the rest is unknown. The sample table holds 44,000 or so clones, of which under 95% were seen once. Around 19% of the sample goes to the ten largest clones. The germline V gene encodes CDR1 SGHVS and CDR2 FQNEAQ. V is shortened by 5 bases, J by 3 bases, and the region joining them spans 11 bases. Its CDR3 holds 13 amino acids, cysteine through phenylalanine. The kept DNA is CDR3 alone, 39 bases in frame from the first base.

The data derive from a study of OX40 agonist ivuxolimab in advanced cancers. Concerning the study at large: The costimulatory receptor OX40 (CD134) was targeted by ivuxolimab, a fully human IgG2 agonistic monoclonal antibody. Intravenous ivuxolimab was administered to patients every 2 weeks at six dose levels: 0.01, 0.1, 0.3, 1.5, 3 and 10 mg/kg. The paper covers the monotherapy dose-escalation part of the phase I ivuxolimab trial, which included N of about 56 patients. Partial responses were achieved by three dose-escalation patients, of whom one had hepatocellular carcinoma and two had cutaneous melanoma. The purpose of peripheral TCRbeta sequencing was to test whether ivuxolimab changed TCR sequence diversity and led to clonal T-cell expansion. In the dose-escalation cohort, 82.7% of patients were male, and the mean age was approximately 60 years, with a range of about 23 to 85. Prior anti-PD-1, anti-PD-L1 or anti-CTLA-4 therapy was permitted, and checkpoint inhibitors had been received by under 50% of dose-escalation patients. Among the approximately 50 dose-escalation patients, 19 had hepatocellular carcinoma, about 15 melanoma, 9 renal cell carcinoma and 9 head and neck cancer.

Study-wide conclusions, independent of this receptor: At doses of 0.1 to 3.0 mg/kg, clonal expansion of both CD4+ and CD8+ T cells in blood was seen between baseline and week 6. The antigen specificity of the peripheral T cells that underwent clonal expansion was not determined. In the 0.1-3.0 mg/kg groups, partial responders were among the patients with the lowest normalized peripheral clonal expansion, particularly in CD8+ T cells. After ivuxolimab, CD8+ T cells had more expanded clones than CD4+ T cells on average. Low levels of normalized T-cell clonal expansion were also seen in some nonresponding patients.

The trial excluded patients who had a history of autoimmune disease or who were on systemic immunosuppression. Peripheral blood for TCR sequencing was drawn from every dose cohort at baseline, at cycle 4 day 1 and at cycle 7 day 1. The samples were taken from a phase I, first-in-human, multicenter, open-label dose-escalation trial of ivuxolimab. The trial enrolled adults with locally advanced or metastatic head and neck squamous cell, hepatocellular, melanoma or renal cell carcinoma. Before TCR sequencing, CD4+ T cells and CD8+ T cells from peripheral blood were sorted into separate populations. The sample consisted of CD4+ or CD8+ T cells sorted from blood, taken in a trial of the OX40 agonist ivuxolimab. The chain links TRBV7-8 with TRBJ2-7; confidence is insufficient to name the D gene. This receptor was taken from an adult with an advanced solid tumor such as melanoma, head and neck, liver or kidney cancer. The sequenced DNA: TGTGCCAGCAGCGGACCGCGAAACTACGAGCAGTACTTC. Its protein reads: CASSGPRNYEQYF.